This TCR beta chain was observed in a study of cytomegalovirus exposure and HLA in healthy donors. Study results and caveats: Most of the TCR beta V segments (in an earlier analysis) were productive either about 90% or about 30% of the time.

J lost 13 bases, V lost 4 bases, and 11 bases had no gene match. The CDR3 length is 13 residues. Germline CDR1 SGHDT, CDR2 YYEEEE. As concerns this clone: Its antigen is unknown.

It was with 60 Vbeta and 13 Jbeta primers that the PCR ran. Measured with immunoSEQ multiplex PCR; TCRdb has only the in-frame clones, and not every one. The sample lists roughly 120,000 clones, more than 75% occurring once. Sequenced input: PBMCs. The chain is built from TRBV5-6 and TRBJ2-1; 7 bases line up with TRBD2. The receptor was derived from a woman aged 55-70 years in good health and CMV-seropositive. The CDR3 DNA reads TGTGCCAGCAGCACTCCTTCTAGCGGTCACCAGTTCTTC. Its translation: CASSTPSSGHQFF.